The T cell receptor (beta chain) under discussion was sequenced for a study of beta chain features in type 1 diabetes. The whole isolated RNA underwent reverse transcription, so sequencing captured expressed TCRB transcripts. Some clones are missing from TCRdb's copy, which holds only in-frame ones; the method was immunoSEQ multiplex PCR. Here the sample spans hundreds of thousands of clones, 13% to 15% being singletons. As for this clone: The sample holds other DNA sequences that translate to the same CDR3.

Trimming stripped 2 bases from V and 4 bases from J, with 9 bases between. The V gene's germline CDR1 is KGHSH and CDR2 LQKENI. The CDR3 contains 14 residues. The source is a man younger than 40 in good health. This rearrangement joins TRBV18 to TRBJ2-1, with D perhaps matching TRBD1 or TRBD2 (5 bases each). Source material: central memory CD4+ T cells from blood. CDR3 region: CASSPGGAYNEQFF. The CDR3 nucleotides read TGTGCCAGCTCACCAGGGGGAGCTTACAATGAGCAGTTCTTC.